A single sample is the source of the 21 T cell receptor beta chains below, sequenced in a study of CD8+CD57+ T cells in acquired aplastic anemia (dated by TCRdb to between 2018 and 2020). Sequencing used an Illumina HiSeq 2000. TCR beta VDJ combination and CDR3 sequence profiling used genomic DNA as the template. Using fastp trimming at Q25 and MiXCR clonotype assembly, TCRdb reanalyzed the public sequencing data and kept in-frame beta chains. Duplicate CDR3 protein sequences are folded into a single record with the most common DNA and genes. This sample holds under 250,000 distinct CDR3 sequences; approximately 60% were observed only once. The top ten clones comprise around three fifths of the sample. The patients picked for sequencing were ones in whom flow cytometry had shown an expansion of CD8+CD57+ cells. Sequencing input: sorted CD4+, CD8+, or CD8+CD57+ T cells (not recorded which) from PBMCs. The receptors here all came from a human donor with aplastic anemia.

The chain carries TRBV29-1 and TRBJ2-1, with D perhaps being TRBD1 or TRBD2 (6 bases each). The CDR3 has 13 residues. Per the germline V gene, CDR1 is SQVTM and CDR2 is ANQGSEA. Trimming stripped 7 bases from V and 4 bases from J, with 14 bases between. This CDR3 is CSAGGGPYNEQFF. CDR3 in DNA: TGCAGCGCCGGAGGGGGACCGTACAATGAGCAGTTCTTC.

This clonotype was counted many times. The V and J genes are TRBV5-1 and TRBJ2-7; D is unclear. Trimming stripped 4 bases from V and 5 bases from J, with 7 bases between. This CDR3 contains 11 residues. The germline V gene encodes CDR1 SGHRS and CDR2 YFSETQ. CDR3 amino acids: CASSPPHEQYF. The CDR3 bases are TGCGCCAGCAGCCCCCCCCACGAGCAGTACTTC.

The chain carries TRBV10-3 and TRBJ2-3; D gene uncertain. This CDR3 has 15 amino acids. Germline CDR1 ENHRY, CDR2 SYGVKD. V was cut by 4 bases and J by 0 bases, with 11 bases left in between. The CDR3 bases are TGTGCCATCAGTGTGGCACCGCGGAGCACAGATACGCAGTATTTT. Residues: CAISVAPRSTDTQYF.

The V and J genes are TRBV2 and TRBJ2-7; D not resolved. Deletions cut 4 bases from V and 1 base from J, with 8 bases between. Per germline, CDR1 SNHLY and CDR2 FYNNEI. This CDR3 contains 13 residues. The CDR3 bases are TGTGCCAGCAGTGTGTCCATTTCCTACGAGCAGTACTTC. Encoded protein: CASSVSISYEQYF.

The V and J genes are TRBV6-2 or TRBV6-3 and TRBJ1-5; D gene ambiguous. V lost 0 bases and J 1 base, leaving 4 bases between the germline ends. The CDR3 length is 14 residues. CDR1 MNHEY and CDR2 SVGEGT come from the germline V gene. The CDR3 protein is CASSYSESNQPQHF. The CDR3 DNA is TGTGCCAGCAGTTACTCGGAGAGCAATCAGCCCCAGCATTTT.

CDR3 amino acids: CASSDRQGLTGELFF. The CDR3 DNA follows: TGTGCCAGCAGCGACCGCCAGGGCTTAACCGGGGAGCTGTTTTTT. This chain connects TRBV25-1 to TRBJ2-2; a weak D match, TRBD1 (5 bases). V shed 6 bases and J shed 5 bases, with 16 bases lying between them. The CDR3 runs to 15 residues. CDR1 and CDR2 (germline): MGHDK, SYGVNS.

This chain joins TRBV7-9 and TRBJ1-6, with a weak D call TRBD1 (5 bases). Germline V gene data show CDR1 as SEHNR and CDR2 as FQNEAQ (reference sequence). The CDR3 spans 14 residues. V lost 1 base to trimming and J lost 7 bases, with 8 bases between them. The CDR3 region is CASSLGGLNSPLHF. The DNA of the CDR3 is TGTGCCAGCAGCTTAGGGGGGTTGAATTCACCCCTCCACTTT.

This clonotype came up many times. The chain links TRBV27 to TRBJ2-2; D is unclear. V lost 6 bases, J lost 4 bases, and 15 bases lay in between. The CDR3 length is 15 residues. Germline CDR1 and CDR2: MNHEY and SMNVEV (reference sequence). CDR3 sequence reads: CASSPAILGTGELFF. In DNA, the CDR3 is TGTGCCAGCAGCCCCGCCATCCTGGGCACCGGGGAGCTGTTTTTT.

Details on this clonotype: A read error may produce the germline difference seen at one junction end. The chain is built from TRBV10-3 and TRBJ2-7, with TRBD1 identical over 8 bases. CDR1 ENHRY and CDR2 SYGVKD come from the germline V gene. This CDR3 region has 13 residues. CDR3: CASSYDRGDEQYF. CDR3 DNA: TGTGCCAGCAGTTACGACAGGGGTGACGAGCAGTACTTC.

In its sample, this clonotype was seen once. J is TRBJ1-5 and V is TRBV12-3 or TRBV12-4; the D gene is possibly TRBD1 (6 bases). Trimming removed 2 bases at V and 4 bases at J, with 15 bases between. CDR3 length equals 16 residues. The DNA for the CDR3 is TGTGCCAGCAGTTTATACGGAGCAGGGGCAAATCAGCCCCAGCATTTT. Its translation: CASSLYGAGANQPQHF.

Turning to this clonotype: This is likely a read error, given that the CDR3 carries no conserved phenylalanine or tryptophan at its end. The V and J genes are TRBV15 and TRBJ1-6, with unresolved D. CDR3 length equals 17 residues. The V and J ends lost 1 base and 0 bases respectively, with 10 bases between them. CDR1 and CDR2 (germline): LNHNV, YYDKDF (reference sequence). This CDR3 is CATSRGWGSSYNSPLHL. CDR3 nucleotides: TGTGCCACCAGCAGAGGTTGGGGAAGCTCCTATAATTCACCCCTCCACCTT.

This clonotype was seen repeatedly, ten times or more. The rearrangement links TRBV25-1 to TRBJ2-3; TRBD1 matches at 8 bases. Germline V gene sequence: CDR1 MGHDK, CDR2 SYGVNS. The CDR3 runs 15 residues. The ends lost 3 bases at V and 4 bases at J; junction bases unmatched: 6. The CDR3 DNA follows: TGTGCCAGCAGTGACTGGACAGGGACCCCAGATACGCAGTATTTT. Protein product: CASSDWTGTPDTQYF.

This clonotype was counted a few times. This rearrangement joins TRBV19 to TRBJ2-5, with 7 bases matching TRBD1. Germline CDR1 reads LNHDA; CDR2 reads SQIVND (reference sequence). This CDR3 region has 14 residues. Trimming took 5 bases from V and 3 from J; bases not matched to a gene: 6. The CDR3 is CASSVQGLEETQYF. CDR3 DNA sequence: TGTGCCAGTAGTGTACAGGGGTTGGAAGAGACCCAGTACTTC.

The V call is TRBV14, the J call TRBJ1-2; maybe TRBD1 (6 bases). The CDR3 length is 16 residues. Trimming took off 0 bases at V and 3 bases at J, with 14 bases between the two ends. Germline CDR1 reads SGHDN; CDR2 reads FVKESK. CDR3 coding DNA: TGTGCCAGCAGCCAAGAAGGGACACCCAGGGACTATGGCTACACCTTC. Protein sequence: CASSQEGTPRDYGYTF.

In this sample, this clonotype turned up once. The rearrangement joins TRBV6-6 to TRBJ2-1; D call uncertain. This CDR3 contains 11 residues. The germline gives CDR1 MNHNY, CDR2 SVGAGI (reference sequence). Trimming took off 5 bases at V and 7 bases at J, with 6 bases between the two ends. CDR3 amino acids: CASSNQNEQFF. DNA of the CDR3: TGTGCCAGCAGTAACCAGAATGAGCAGTTCTTC.

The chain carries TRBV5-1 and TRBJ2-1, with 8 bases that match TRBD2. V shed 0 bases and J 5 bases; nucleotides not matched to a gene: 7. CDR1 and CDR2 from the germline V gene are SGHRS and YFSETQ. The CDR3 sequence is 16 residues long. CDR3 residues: CASSLVGGGRNNEQFF. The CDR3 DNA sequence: TGCGCCAGCAGCTTGGTTGGCGGGGGGAGAAACAATGAGCAGTTCTTC.

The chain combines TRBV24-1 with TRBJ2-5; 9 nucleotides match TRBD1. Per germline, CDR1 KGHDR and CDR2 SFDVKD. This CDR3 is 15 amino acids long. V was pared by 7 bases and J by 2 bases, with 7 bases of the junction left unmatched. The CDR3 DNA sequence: TGTGCCACCAGCAGCTTAGGGACAGGGCAAGAGACCCAGTACTTC. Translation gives CATSSLGTGQETQYF.

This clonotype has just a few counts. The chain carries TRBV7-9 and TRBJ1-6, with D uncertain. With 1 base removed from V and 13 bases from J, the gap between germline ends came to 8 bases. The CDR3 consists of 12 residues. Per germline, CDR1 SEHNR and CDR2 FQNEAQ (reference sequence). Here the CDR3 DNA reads TGTGCCAGCAGCTTAGGACTTCAGCCCCTCCACTTT. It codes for CASSLGLQPLHF.

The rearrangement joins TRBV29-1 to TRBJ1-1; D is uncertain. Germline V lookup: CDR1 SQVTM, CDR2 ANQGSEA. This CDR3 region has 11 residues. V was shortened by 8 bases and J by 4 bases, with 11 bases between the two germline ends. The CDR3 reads CSQAVGTEAFF. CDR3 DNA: TGCAGCCAAGCCGTAGGCACTGAAGCTTTCTTT. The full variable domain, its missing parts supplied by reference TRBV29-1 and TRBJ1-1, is SAVISQKPSRDICQRGTSLTIQCQVDSQVTMMFWYRQQPGQSLTLIATANQGSEATYESGFVIDKFPISRPNLTFSTLTVSNMSPEDSSIYLCSQAVGTEAFFGQGTRLTVV.

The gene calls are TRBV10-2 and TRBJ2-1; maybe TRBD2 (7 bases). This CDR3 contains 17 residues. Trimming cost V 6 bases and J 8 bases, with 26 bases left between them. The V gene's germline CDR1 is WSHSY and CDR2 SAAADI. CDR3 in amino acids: CASRALRGAWTRDEQFF. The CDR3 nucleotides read TGCGCCAGCAGGGCACTCAGGGGAGCGTGGACTAGGGATGAGCAGTTCTTC.

Here the CDR3 reads CASSPGLAGWDNEQFF. DNA for the CDR3: TGCGCCAGCAGCCCAGGACTAGCGGGATGGGACAATGAGCAGTTCTTC. The J gene is TRBJ2-1, the V gene TRBV5-1; 12 bases align to TRBD2. CDR3 size: 16 residues. With V trimmed by 4 bases and J by 5 bases, 7 bases remained unmatched. Germline CDR1 is SGHRS and CDR2 is YFSETQ.